These T cell receptor beta chains were read from a single sample in a study of vaccination and CD4 T cells after COVID-19. The antigens these receptors bind are not known. TCRdb analysed the PCR reads with MiXCR anew, one entry per CDR3 protein. The sample gives about 25,000 distinct CDR3 sequences, around 48% of which show up once; 5.5% to 7% is in the top ten. The material sequenced was CD4+ T cells from blood, cultured in vitro. Receptors originate from a human donor who had recovered from COVID-19. The CDR3 runs from the conserved cysteine through the conserved F or W. The order of the fields is V gene, D gene, clone size, J gene, CDR3 DNA, CDR3 protein. The D gene is left open where the match is weak. Size values are once, few and many counts, or a class for expanded clones, and some rows have none.

TRBV5-6	TRBD1	-	TRBJ2-7	TGTGCCAGCAGCTTGTTAGCCGGGACAGGGGGCCGCTACGAGCAGTACTTC	CASSLLAGTGGRYEQYF
TRBV5-5	-	-	TRBJ2-5	TGTGCCAGCAGCTTGGGGCCTCAGAATCAAGAGACCCAGTACTTC	CASSLGPQNQETQYF
TRBV7-2	-	few	TRBJ2-1	TGTGCCAGCAGCAGGGGGGCTAGAGAGTTCTTC	CASSRGAREFF
TRBV10-3	TRBD1	-	TRBJ1-1	TGTGCCATCAGGGACAGGGGCGGGAACACTGAAGCTTTCTTT	CAIRDRGGNTEAFF
TRBV27	TRBD1	-	TRBJ1-1	TGTGCCAGCAGTTTCCGGGACAGGGGAAAGAACACTGAAGCTTTCTTT	CASSFRDRGKNTEAFF
TRBV7-2	TRBD2	-	TRBJ2-3	TGTGCCAGCAGCCTCGATACGGGAGGACCAGATACGCAGTATTTT	CASSLDTGGPDTQYF
TRBV28	TRBD1	few	TRBJ1-1	TGTGCCAGCAGTTTCCCGGCAGGGGGCGCCGTAACGACTGAAGCTTTCTTT	CASSFPAGGAVTTEAFF
TRBV2	TRBD2	few	TRBJ2-5	TGTGCCAGCAGTAAAAATGATGTAGCTAGCGGGAGGGCCTTAGAGACCCAGTACTTC	CASSKNDVASGRALETQYF
TRBV12-5	TRBD1	-	TRBJ2-5	TGTGCTAGTGGTCCACGGACAGGGGGAAGGGGAGAGACCCAGTACTTC	CASGPRTGGRGETQYF
TRBV12-3/TRBV12-4	-	-	TRBJ2-2	TGTGCCAGCAGTTTAAGGGTTTCCGGGGAGCTGTTTTTT	CASSLRVSGELFF
TRBV6-5	-	-	TRBJ2-1	TGTGCCAGCAGTTCCCACCCCGACAATGAGCAGTTCTTC	CASSSHPDNEQFF
TRBV20-1	TRBD2	few	TRBJ2-7	TGCAGTGCTGGGACTAGCGGGGAGGAGCAGTACTTC	CSAGTSGEEQYF
TRBV4-1	-	-	TRBJ1-5	TGCGCCAGCAGCCAAGAAGGATGGACACCTTCGAGCAATCAGCCCCAGCATTTT	CASSQEGWTPSSNQPQHF
TRBV6-5	-	-	TRBJ1-1	TGTGCCAGCAGTTCCTCTCAGGGGAACACTGAAGCTTTCTTT	CASSSSQGNTEAFF
TRBV10-3	TRBD2	-	TRBJ2-1	TGTGCCATCAGTGAGATAGCCACTAGCGGGAGTAATGAGCAGTTCTTC	CAISEIATSGSNEQFF
TRBV6-2/TRBV6-3	TRBD2	-	TRBJ2-1	TGTGCCAGCACCGTGGGGGTAGGGGGCACGAAGAATAATAGCGGGAGGATCAATGAGCAGTTCTTC	CASTVGVGGTKNNSGRINEQFF
TRBV5-4	TRBD2	-	TRBJ2-3	TGTGCCAGCAGCTTTTTCAATGGCGGGAGGGCCGGCCCAGATACGCAGTATTTT	CASSFFNGGRAGPDTQYF
TRBV24-1	-	-	TRBJ2-3	TGTGCCACCAGTAGGCGCTTTGATACGCAGTATTTT	CATSRRFDTQYF
TRBV20-1	-	few	TRBJ2-3	TGCAGTGCTTCCCCGGGACCTCAGGGTACGCAGTATTTT	CSASPGPQGTQYF
TRBV5-4	TRBD2	-	TRBJ2-1	TGTGCCAGCAGCTTGGGGGGCCTCCGAGCGGGGGGCTCCTACAATGAGCAGTTCTTC	CASSLGGLRAGGSYNEQFF
TRBV7-2	-	-	TRBJ2-3	TGTGCCAGCAGCCCCTGGACTAGCACAGATACGCAGTATTTT	CASSPWTSTDTQYF
TRBV6-5	TRBD2	-	TRBJ2-7	TGTGCCAGCAGTTACAGCGGGGGATACTCCTACGAGCAGTACTTC	CASSYSGGYSYEQYF
TRBV2	-	few	TRBJ1-1	TGTGCCAGCAACGCTCAGGGATCACATGAAGCTTTCTTT	CASNAQGSHEAFF
TRBV12-3/TRBV12-4	-	medium-sized	TRBJ1-5	TGTGCCAGCAGTTTTGAGGGGTATAGCAATCAGCCCCAGCATTTT	CASSFEGYSNQPQHF
TRBV28	-	-	TRBJ1-5	TGTGCCAGCGTTAGTCATTGGAATCAGCCCCAGCATTTT	CASVSHWNQPQHF
TRBV5-1	-	-	TRBJ1-1	TGCGCCAGCAGCTTGGCCCGGGGGCGCCGCTCATGGGACACTGAAGCTTTCTTT	CASSLARGRRSWDTEAFF
TRBV19	-	once	TRBJ2-7	TGTGCCAGTAGTATTTCATTCTCCTACGAGCAGTACTTC	CASSISFSYEQYF
TRBV27	TRBD1	few	TRBJ1-2	TGTGCCAGCAGTCAAATTACCGGGACAGGGCCCTTCAACTATGGCTACACCTTC	CASSQITGTGPFNYGYTF
TRBV6-1	-	-	TRBJ2-1	TGTGCCAGCAGTAGACCAGGGGGCGCGTCTAGCGGGACCTGGGCAATCAATGAGCAGTTCTTC	CASSRPGGASSGTWAINEQFF
TRBV5-1	-	-	TRBJ2-3	TGCGCCAGCAGCCGGAGTTTATCCGTGGCCGGGGATACGCAGTATTTT	CASSRSLSVAGDTQYF
TRBV30	-	few	TRBJ2-6	TGTGCCTGGAGCTCTGGGGCCAACGTCCTGACTTTC	CAWSSGANVLTF
TRBV5-1	-	-	TRBJ2-3	TGCGCCAGCAGCTTACGGACACCCGGCGAAGGGGATACGCAGTATTTT	CASSLRTPGEGDTQYF